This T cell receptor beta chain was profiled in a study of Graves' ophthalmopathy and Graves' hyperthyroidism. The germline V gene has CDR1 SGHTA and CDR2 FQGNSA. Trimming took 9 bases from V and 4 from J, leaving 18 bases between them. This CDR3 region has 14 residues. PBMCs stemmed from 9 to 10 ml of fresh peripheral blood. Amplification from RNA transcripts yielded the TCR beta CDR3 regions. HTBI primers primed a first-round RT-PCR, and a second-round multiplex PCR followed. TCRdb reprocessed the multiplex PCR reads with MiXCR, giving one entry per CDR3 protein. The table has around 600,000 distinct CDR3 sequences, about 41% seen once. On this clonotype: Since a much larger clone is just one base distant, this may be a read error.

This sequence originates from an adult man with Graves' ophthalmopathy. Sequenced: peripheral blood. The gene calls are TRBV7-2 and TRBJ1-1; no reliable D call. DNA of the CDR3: TGTGCCAGTATCCCCCGAGTGGGAGGCACTGAAGCTTTCTTT. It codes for CASIPRVGGTEAFF.